This T cell receptor (beta chain) came from a study of blood T cell repertoires in COVID-19. Study information: Samples taken during acute and convalescent COVID-19 were collected in the United States, Italy and Spain. In each case, the material was cDNA or gDNA derived from T cells, B-cell-depleted T cells, or PBMCs.

V dropped 0 bases and J dropped 1 base, with 7 bases sitting between them. From germline, CDR1 is LGHDT and CDR2 YNNKEL (reference sequence). This CDR3 is built from 15 residues. In the original analysis: Reference gene primer amplification gave nucleated cell count estimates. Sequenced by immunoSEQ multiplex PCR; TCRdb stores in-frame clones only, minus some. V, J and clone size reflect that table, while D and trimming were determined from the DNA. The profile shows 300,000 to 400,000 clones, 65% to 90% of them singletons. This receptor was obtained from a human donor in a cohort sampled during active COVID-19. J is TRBJ2-1 and V is TRBV3-1 (or the pseudogene TRBV3-2); D ambiguous. Sequencing input: peripheral blood. The CDR3 sequence is CASSQEYVSYNEQFF. The CDR3, as DNA: TGTGCCAGCAGCCAAGAATATGTTTCCTACAATGAGCAGTTCTTC.